Detailed here is one T cell receptor (beta chain). Method: immunoSEQ multiplex PCR; TCRdb's copy keeps in-frame clones and lacks some. The sample includes tens of thousands of clones, around 93% seen only once; the top ten take 3% to 4%. The data originate from a study of blood T cell repertoires in COVID-19. Across the whole study: Researchers got acute and convalescent COVID-19 samples from the United States, Italy and Spain.

The germline V gene has CDR1 SEHNR and CDR2 FQNEAQ (reference sequence). The CDR3 runs 13 residues. Trimming cost V 1 base and J 9 bases, with 7 bases left between them. Sequences were obtained from peripheral blood. The gene calls are TRBV7-9 and TRBJ1-6, with D uncertain. The origin of this receptor is a man aged 45-65 years with acute or convalescent COVID-19. The DNA for the CDR3 is TGTGCCAGCAGCTTAGACGCGGGTTCACCCCTCCACTTT. Protein sequence: CASSLDAGSPLHF.